This is a list of T cell receptor beta chains from one sample in a study of siplizumab effects on memory and regulatory T cells. TCRdb keeps only in-frame clones here, not all; method: immunoSEQ multiplex PCR. In the table there are 70,000 to 95,000 clones, roughly 96% of which are singletons. The sequencing sample was made of naive CD4+ T cells sorted from blood. The source is a human donor in good health. CDR3s include the opening cysteine and the closing phenylalanine or tryptophan. The D gene is left open where the match is weak. For some rows the clone size is stated as once, few or many, or as a class when expanded; others skip it.

size: -; V: TRBV7-3; J: TRBJ2-2; D: -; CDR3: CASSLLSTGELFF; DNA: TGTGCCAGCAGCTTATTGTCCACCGGGGAGCTGTTTTTT
size: -; V: TRBV19; J: TRBJ2-3; D: TRBD1; CDR3: CASSTPGQGTDTQYF; DNA: TGTGCCAGTAGTACCCCCGGACAGGGGACAGATACGCAGTATTTT
size: once; V: TRBV25-1; J: TRBJ2-7; D: TRBD1; CDR3: CASSGGQGSEQYF; DNA: TGTGCCAGCAGTGGGGGACAGGGATCCGAGCAGTACTTC
size: -; V: TRBV7-6; J: TRBJ2-4; D: TRBD1; CDR3: CASSSRRTGDKNIQYF; DNA: TGTGCCAGCAGCTCGAGGCGGACAGGGGACAAAAACATTCAGTACTTC
size: -; V: TRBV5-8; J: TRBJ1-4; D: TRBD1; CDR3: CASSLSGTANEKLFF; DNA: TGTGCCAGCAGCTTGTCAGGGACAGCTAATGAAAAACTGTTTTTT
size: -; V: TRBV7-2; J: TRBJ2-2; D: -; CDR3: CASSSRPPIGGHTGELFF; DNA: TGTGCCAGCAGCTCCCGCCCCCCTATTGGCGGACACACCGGGGAGCTGTTTTTT
size: -; V: TRBV7-2; J: TRBJ2-5; D: TRBD2; CDR3: CASSYQAGSQETQYF; DNA: TGTGCCAGCAGCTATCAAGCGGGGAGTCAAGAGACCCAGTACTTC
size: -; V: TRBV7-3; J: TRBJ1-1; D: -; CDR3: CASSLGTSGGEAFF; DNA: TGTGCCAGCAGCTTAGGGACATCGGGAGGGGAAGCTTTCTTT
size: -; V: TRBV7-9; J: TRBJ2-7; D: -; CDR3: CASSFGEDPHF; DNA: TGTGCCAGCAGCTTTGGCGAGGACCCTCACTTC
size: -; V: TRBV4-1; J: TRBJ2-7; D: -; CDR3: CASSQDQQPYEQYF; DNA: TGCGCCAGCAGCCAAGATCAACAGCCGTACGAGCAGTACTTC
size: -; V: TRBV9; J: TRBJ2-7; D: TRBD1; CDR3: CASSLRAGGLYEQYF; DNA: TGTGCCAGCAGCCTGAGGGCAGGGGGCTTGTACGAGCAGTACTTC
size: -; V: TRBV5-1; J: TRBJ2-7; D: TRBD2; CDR3: CASSLATSNYEQYF; DNA: TGCGCCAGCAGCTTGGCGACTAGCAACTACGAGCAGTACTTC
size: -; V: TRBV7-3; J: TRBJ2-3; D: TRBD1; CDR3: CASSPDRIHTDTQYF; DNA: TGTGCCAGCAGCCCGGACAGGATCCACACAGATACGCAGTATTTT
size: -; V: TRBV7-9; J: TRBJ2-3; D: -; CDR3: CASRILPRRTDTQYF; DNA: TGTGCCAGCAGGATACTACCCCGACGCACAGATACGCAGTATTTT
size: -; V: TRBV18; J: TRBJ1-2; D: TRBD1; CDR3: CASSPGQGLGGYTF; DNA: TGTGCCAGCTCACCAGGACAGGGGCTGGGAGGCTACACCTTC
size: -; V: TRBV19; J: TRBJ2-7; D: TRBD1; CDR3: CASSMGDRGSYEQYF; DNA: TGTGCCAGTAGTATGGGAGACAGGGGATCCTACGAGCAGTACTTC
size: once; V: TRBV30; J: TRBJ2-3; D: -; CDR3: CAWSGLVLDTQYF; DNA: TGTGCCTGGAGTGGCCTGGTGTTGGATACGCAGTATTTT
size: -; V: TRBV7-2; J: TRBJ1-2; D: -; CDR3: CASSLSPGYYGYTF; DNA: TGTGCCAGCAGCTTATCTCCGGGATACTATGGCTACACCTTC
size: -; V: TRBV27; J: TRBJ2-7; D: -; CDR3: CASSLGGSSYEQYF; DNA: TGTGCCAGCAGTTTAGGTGGCAGCTCCTACGAGCAGTACTTC
size: -; V: TRBV6-4; J: TRBJ2-2; D: TRBD2; CDR3: CASSVAGNTGELFF; DNA: TGTGCCAGCAGTGTAGCGGGGAACACCGGGGAGCTGTTTTTT
size: -; V: TRBV11-2; J: TRBJ2-3; D: -; CDR3: CASSLNSFLDTQYF; DNA: TGTGCCAGCAGCCTCAACAGTTTCTTAGATACGCAGTATTTT
size: -; V: TRBV4-2; J: TRBJ1-3; D: -; CDR3: CASSQDPAAGNTIYF; DNA: TGTGCCAGCAGCCAAGATCCGGCAGCAGGAAACACCATATATTTT
size: -; V: TRBV2; J: TRBJ2-1; D: TRBD2; CDR3: CASCRLAGAYNEQFF; DNA: TGTGCCAGCTGCCGACTAGCGGGGGCATACAATGAGCAGTTCTTC
size: once; V: TRBV7-2; J: TRBJ2-3; D: -; CDR3: CASSFQGLQGDTQYF; DNA: TGTGCCAGCAGCTTCCAGGGACTCCAGGGGGATACGCAGTATTTT
size: -; V: TRBV19; J: TRBJ1-1; D: TRBD1; CDR3: CATLWTGRVNTEAFF; DNA: TGTGCCACCCTATGGACAGGGAGGGTGAACACTGAAGCTTTCTTT
size: once; V: TRBV7-9; J: TRBJ2-4; D: -; CDR3: CASSHSMGTIQYF; DNA: TGTGCCAGCAGCCACTCAATGGGAACCATTCAGTACTTC
size: -; V: TRBV4-3; J: TRBJ1-4; D: -; CDR3: CASSQARLGEKLFF; DNA: TGCGCCAGCAGCCAAGCCAGGCTAGGCGAAAAACTGTTTTTT
size: -; V: TRBV5-1; J: TRBJ2-6; D: -; CDR3: CASSLAQTSGANVLTF; DNA: TGCGCCAGCAGCTTGGCGCAGACCTCTGGGGCCAACGTCCTGACTTTC
size: once; V: TRBV5-1; J: TRBJ1-2; D: TRBD1; CDR3: CASSGRTGGNNYGYTF; DNA: TGCGCCAGCAGCGGGAGAACAGGGGGAAACAACTATGGCTACACCTTC
size: -; V: TRBV28; J: TRBJ2-3; D: TRBD2; CDR3: CASSAGGTDTQYF; DNA: TGTGCCAGCAGCGCGGGGGGCACAGATACGCAGTATTTT
size: -; V: TRBV19; J: TRBJ1-5; D: -; CDR3: CASSITGNQPQHF; DNA: TGTGCCAGTAGTATAACAGGCAATCAGCCCCAGCATTTT
size: -; V: TRBV10-3; J: TRBJ2-1; D: TRBD2; CDR3: CAVSERTGGPREQFF; DNA: TGTGCCGTCTCAGAAAGGACGGGGGGGCCCCGGGAGCAGTTCTTC
size: -; V: TRBV28; J: TRBJ1-2; D: -; CDR3: CASISRGGYGYTF; DNA: TGTGCCAGCATCTCGCGGGGGGGCTATGGCTACACCTTC
size: -; V: TRBV5-1; J: TRBJ1-1; D: TRBD1; CDR3: CASSLPIRDRGESTEAFF; DNA: TGCGCCAGCAGCCTTCCTATCCGGGACAGGGGTGAGAGCACTGAAGCTTTCTTT
size: -; V: TRBV18; J: TRBJ2-1; D: TRBD2; CDR3: CASSPPAGGTYNEQFF; DNA: TGTGCCAGCTCACCACCGGCGGGGGGAACTTACAATGAGCAGTTCTTC